Presented here are 14 T cell receptor beta chains from one specimen sequenced in a study of Ad26.COV2.S vaccination and SARS-CoV-2 variants. Sample treatment: around 19 received Ad26.COV2.S at low or high dose, single or two shots; several received placebo; per-sample allocation not given. Collection of samples fell on day 63 after the first vaccine or placebo injection. Sequenced by immunoSEQ multiplex PCR; TCRdb stores in-frame clones only, minus some. The profile covers approximately 420,000 clones, with around nine tenths appearing a single time and under 4% taken by the ten largest. The input for sequencing was peripheral blood, taken in a trial of Ad26.COV2.S vaccine versus placebo. The receptors were gathered from a person aged 18 to 65 who received the Ad26.COV2.S COVID-19 vaccine or a placebo.

This CDR3 reads CASSIDRRDFADTQYF. The CDR3 region has the DNA TGTGCCAGTAGTATAGACCGGAGGGACTTTGCAGATACGCAGTATTTT. The rearrangement joins TRBV19 to TRBJ2-3, with TRBD2 as a possible D gene (6 bases). V was pared by 0 bases and J by 4 bases, with 14 bases between. Germline CDR1 and CDR2: LNHDA and SQIVND (reference sequence). The CDR3 runs 16 residues.

The chain employs TRBV12-3 or TRBV12-4 and TRBJ1-5; D gene unclear. The CDR3 is 12 residues long. The germline V and J ends were trimmed by 3 bases and 7 bases, with 7 bases remaining between them. CDR3 in DNA: TGTGCCAGCAGTTTGCTCGGACAGCCCCAGCATTTT. Amino acid sequence: CASSLLGQPQHF.

This chain links TRBV14 with TRBJ2-1; no reliable D call. This CDR3 is 13 amino acids long. V lost 0 bases and J 12 bases, leaving 12 bases between the germline ends. The germline V gene has CDR1 SGHDN and CDR2 FVKESK. The CDR3 nucleotides read TGTGCCAGCAGCCAAGATCGGCGCGTCGGGCAGTTCTTC. Translating it yields CASSQDRRVGQFF. The variable domain in full, with the rest retrieved from reference TRBV14 and TRBJ2-1, is EAGVTQFPSHSVIEKGQTVTLRCDPISGHDNLYWYRRVMGKEIKFLLHFVKESKQDESGMPNNRFLAERTGGTYSTLKVQPAELEDSGVYFCASSQDRRVGQFFGPGTRLTVL.

The chain joins TRBV12-5 to TRBJ2-2, with D unclear. The V gene lost 0 bases and the J gene lost 5 bases, with 7 bases spanning the gap. This CDR3 has 14 residues. CDR1 and CDR2 (germline): LGHNT, FRNRAP. The CDR3 nucleotides read TGTGCTAGTGGTTTGGTAGTAACGACCGGGGAGCTGTTTTTT. Translation gives CASGLVVTTGELFF. The variable domain in full, completed from reference TRBV12-5 and TRBJ2-2, reads DARVTQTPRHKVTEMGQEVTMRCQPILGHNTVFWYRQTMMQGLELLAYFRNRAPLDDSGMPKDRFSAEMPDATLATLKIQPSEPRDSAVYFCASGLVVTTGELFFGEGSRLTVL.

This clone has a single count. V and J are TRBV28 and TRBJ2-6, with a weak D call TRBD1 (6 bases). Trimming took off 4 bases at V and 1 base at J, with 14 bases between the two ends. Germline V gives CDR1 MDHEN, CDR2 SYDVKM. The CDR3 sequence is 17 residues long. The CDR3 DNA reads as TGTGCCAGCAGTTCCCCCTTTCAGGGGTCTGGGGCCAACGTCCTGACTTTC. Protein product: CASSSPFQGSGANVLTF.

The V and J genes are TRBV6-6 and TRBJ2-5; D remains ambiguous. The germline V gene has CDR1 MNHNY and CDR2 SVGAGI (reference sequence). Between the trimmed V and J ends, which lost 7 bases and 1 base, there was a span of 10 bases. This CDR3 region has 13 residues. The CDR3 DNA is TGTGCCAGCAACTCTAGGGCCCAAGAGACCCAGTACTTC. This codes for CASNSRAQETQYF.

The gene calls are TRBV7-2 and TRBJ2-5; D is perhaps TRBD1 (5 bases). Trimming left V 1 base short and J 2 bases short, with 20 bases between. This CDR3 contains 18 residues. Germline V CDR1 and CDR2: SGHTA, FQGNSA. CDR3 region: CASSLGYRWGPDQETQYF. The DNA of the CDR3 is TGTGCCAGCAGCTTAGGATACCGATGGGGCCCCGATCAAGAGACCCAGTACTTC.

This chain connects TRBV9 to TRBJ2-2, with 8 nucleotides matching TRBD2. Germline CDR1 is SGDLS and CDR2 is YYNGEE. This CDR3 comprises 15 residues. Losses at the gene ends were 0 bases for V and 7 bases for J; bases not matched to a gene: 5. Written as DNA, the CDR3 is TGTGCCAGCAGCGTAGCTGGGACTAGAGGCGGGGAGCTGTTTTTT. This sequence encodes CASSVAGTRGGELFF.

The rearrangement links TRBV25-1 to TRBJ1-2; TRBD1 aligns across 10 bases. The V gene's germline CDR1 is MGHDK and CDR2 SYGVNS. V trimming: 6 bases; J trimming: 3 bases; junction bases outside the gene matches: 13. The CDR3 loop spans 17 amino acids. The CDR3 spells CASSENGDRGVDYGYTF. CDR3 DNA sequence: TGTGCCAGCAGCGAAAACGGGGACAGGGGAGTTGACTATGGCTACACCTTC.

V and J are TRBV5-4 and TRBJ1-3; D is undetermined. The V gene lost 0 bases and the J gene lost 2 bases, with 6 bases spanning the gap. The CDR3 is 14 amino acids. The germline V gene encodes CDR1 SGHNT and CDR2 YYREEE (reference sequence). In DNA form, the CDR3 reads TGTGCCAGCAGCTTGGGGAGAACTGGAAACACCATATATTTT. Translated, it gives CASSLGRTGNTIYF.

The rearrangement uses TRBV6-2 or TRBV6-3 and TRBJ1-6, with a weak D call TRBD1 (6 bases). CDR3 length: 13 residues. CDR1 and CDR2 from the germline V gene are MNHEY and SVGEGT. Trimming took 1 base from V and 12 from J, leaving 10 bases between them. CDR3 in DNA: TGTGCCAGCAGTTACTTAGGGGGAGGACCCCTCCACTTT. Translation gives CASSYLGGGPLHF.

The chain recombines TRBV7-8 with TRBJ1-2; TRBD1 is a possible D gene (5 bases). This CDR3 has 16 amino acids. From germline, CDR1 is SGHVS and CDR2 FQNEAQ. V was trimmed by 2 bases and J by 5 bases, leaving 18 bases between them. The CDR3 coding sequence is TGTGCCAGCAGCTTAAACCGGGAACCAGGGAAGTATGGCTACACCTTC. Protein: CASSLNREPGKYGYTF.

CDR3 DNA: TGTGCCAGCACACCGACTAGCGGGGGTATCTACGAGCAGTACTTC. Translating it yields CASTPTSGGIYEQYF. The chain is built from TRBV6-5 and TRBJ2-7; 12 bases are a match to TRBD2. V shed 7 bases, J shed 3 bases, and the junction held 7 bases outside the gene matches. This CDR3 is 15 amino acids long. Germline loops: CDR1 MNHEY, CDR2 SVGAGI.

The rearrangement links TRBV3-1 (or the pseudogene TRBV3-2) to TRBJ2-5; TRBD1 matches at 8 bases. V was clipped by 3 bases and J by 4 bases; unmatched bases: 7. Looked up from germline, CDR1 is LGHDT and CDR2 is YNNKEL (reference sequence). This CDR3 spans 15 amino acids. DNA of the CDR3: TGTGCCAGCAGCCAGCCGACAGGGGCTGGAGAGACCCAGTACTTC. This gives the protein CASSQPTGAGETQYF.